The 7 T cell receptor beta chains presented below share a single source sample, sequenced in a study of blood T cell repertoires in COVID-19. The table came from immunoSEQ multiplex PCR; TCRdb's copy has only in-frame clones and leaves some out. The table records approximately 150,000 clones, about 87% of them present only once. Sequencing used peripheral blood. Source of these receptors: a woman in her fifties or sixties with acute or convalescent COVID-19.

The rearrangement links TRBV27 to TRBJ1-5; D remains unclear. CDR1 and CDR2 from the germline V gene are MNHEY and SMNVEV (reference sequence). The CDR3 is 16 residues long. V was pared by 2 bases and J by 3 bases, with 14 bases between. CDR3 protein: CASSLGGSGVNQPQHF. The CDR3 DNA reads TGTGCCAGCAGTTTAGGAGGTAGTGGGGTCAATCAGCCCCAGCATTTT.

The chain recombines TRBV27 with TRBJ1-4; D not resolved. The germline V gene has CDR1 MNHEY and CDR2 SMNVEV (reference sequence). This CDR3 contains 14 residues. With 3 bases removed from V and 5 bases from J, the gap between germline ends came to 10 bases. The CDR3 here is CASSFLYGNEKLFF. CDR3 DNA sequence: TGTGCCAGCAGTTTTTTGTACGGGAATGAAAAACTGTTTTTT.

This chain connects TRBV15 to TRBJ1-2; D call uncertain. CDR3 length: 13 amino acids. Germline V gives CDR1 LNHNV, CDR2 YYDKDF (reference sequence). Trimming removed 4 bases from V and 7 bases from J, with 13 bases in between. This CDR3 reads CATSTPGGLGYTF. The CDR3 DNA follows: TGTGCCACCAGCACCCCGGGAGGGCTTGGCTACACCTTC.

The CDR3 here is CASSLGLAGVGPPNEQFF. The CDR3 DNA is TGTGCCAGCAGCTTGGGGCTAGCGGGAGTCGGTCCTCCCAATGAGCAGTTCTTC. V is TRBV5-6 and J is TRBJ2-1; 10 bases agree with TRBD2. The CDR3 contains 18 residues. Germline CDR1 reads SGHDT; CDR2 reads YYEEEE. V lost 0 bases to trimming and J lost 6 bases; unmatched junction nucleotides: 12. Filled out from reference TRBV5-6 and TRBJ2-1, the complete variable domain reads DAGVTQSPTHLIKTRGQQVTLRCSPKSGHDTVSWYQQALGQGPQFIFQYYEEEERQRGNFPDRFSGHQFPNYSSELNVNALLLGDSALYLCASSLGLAGVGPPNEQFFGPGTRLTVL.

CDR3 sequence: CASSVIGRTYEQYF. The CDR3 coding sequence is TGCGCCAGCAGTGTAATTGGCAGGACCTACGAGCAGTACTTC. The chain has TRBV5-1 and TRBJ2-7; unclear D gene. V gave up 5 bases and J gave up 2 bases, with 14 bases separating them. CDR1 is SGHRS, CDR2 YFSETQ, per germline. There are 14 residues in the CDR3.

V usage is TRBV24-1 and J usage is TRBJ2-5; TRBD2 might be the D (6 bases). Germline lookup yields CDR1 KGHDR and CDR2 SFDVKD. The V and J ends lost 3 bases and 7 bases respectively, with 11 bases between them. The CDR3 is 13 amino acids. The CDR3 loop is CATSDGGEVTQYF. CDR3 sequence (DNA): TGTGCCACCAGTGATGGTGGGGAGGTGACCCAGTACTTC.

The V and J genes are TRBV11-3 and TRBJ1-4; D possibly corresponds to TRBD1 (5 bases). The CDR3 has 16 amino acids. Germline lookup yields CDR1 SGHNT and CDR2 YENEEA. V gave up 5 bases and J gave up 1 base, with 14 bases separating them. CDR3 in amino acids: CASSPRALLTNEKLFF. DNA of the CDR3: TGTGCCAGCAGCCCCAGGGCACTACTAACTAATGAAAAACTGTTTTTT.